These T cell receptor beta chains were read from a single sample in a study of human T cells and chemical hapten exposure. Via MiXCR, TCRdb re-called the RACE reads, giving one row per CDR3 protein. The sample yields 360,000 or so distinct CDR3 sequences, about 6% seen once. The specimen was whole blood, collected in connection with sensitization to the hapten diphenylcyclopropenone (DPC). These receptors were taken from a woman aged 18-29 years with alopecia areata. Some clones in this sample may be carry-over from other donors' samples. The CDR3 runs from the conserved cysteine through the conserved F or W. A D gene is named only where the DNA matches it firmly. Not every row has a clone size; where given, it reads once, few, many or a size class.

V	D	size	J	DNA	CDR3
TRBV6-2/TRBV6-3	TRBD1	few	TRBJ1-1	TGTGCCAGCAGGACAGGGAACCTACCAACGAACACTGAAGCTTTCTTT	CASRTGNLPTNTEAFF
TRBV6-5	TRBD1	NA	TRBJ1-2	TGTGCCAGCAGTTACGGTGCAGGGGGCCCCGTCTATGGCTACACCTTC	CASSYGAGGPVYGYTF
TRBV27	NA	many	TRBJ1-2	TGTGCCAGCAGAAGAACCGGGACTCACTATGGCTACACCTTC	CASRRTGTHYGYTF
TRBV20-1	NA	NA	TRBJ2-7	TGCAGTGCTGTCTCCGGACTCCCGGACTACGAGCAGTACTTC	CSAVSGLPDYEQYF
TRBV5-1	NA	NA	TRBJ2-7	TGCGCCAGCAGCTTGTGGGACGGGTCCTACGAGCAGTACTTC	CASSLWDGSYEQYF
TRBV10-3	TRBD1	many	TRBJ2-1	TGTGCCATCAGTAATGGAACGACAGGGCGGCAGTTCTTC	CAISNGTTGRQFF
TRBV20-1	TRBD2	few	TRBJ2-1	TGCAGTGCTGGGGCAGGTAGCGGGGGGTACAATGAGCAGTTCTTC	CSAGAGSGGYNEQFF
TRBV5-1	NA	many	TRBJ2-7	TGCGCCAGCAGCTTGCCGGGACCGTACGAGCAGTACTTC	CASSLPGPYEQYF
TRBV20-1	NA	few	TRBJ2-3	TGCAGTGCTAGACCTTCATCGGGGGTGGTGGGAGATACGCAGTATTTT	CSARPSSGVVGDTQYF
TRBV28	NA	many	TRBJ2-5	TGTGCCAGCACCCCGTCGGAGGTCCAAGAGACCCAGTACTTC	CASTPSEVQETQYF
TRBV7-9	TRBD1	many	TRBJ1-2	TGTGCCAGCAGTATCGCAGGGGGTACTAACTATGGCTACACCTTC	CASSIAGGTNYGYTF
TRBV3-1	TRBD1	few	TRBJ1-3	TGTGCCAGCGGGGACAGGGGCATCTCTGGAAACACCATATATTTT	CASGDRGISGNTIYF
TRBV5-1	TRBD1	few	TRBJ2-4	TGCGCCAGCAGCTTGCTTGGACAGGGGGACATTCAGTACTTC	CASSLLGQGDIQYF
TRBV6-2/TRBV6-3	NA	many	TRBJ1-5	TGTGCCAGCAGTTACTCTTTATCAGGAGAGGGGACCTATAGCAATCAGCCCCAGCATTTT	CASSYSLSGEGTYSNQPQHF
TRBV27	NA	NA	TRBJ1-2	TGTGCCAGCAGACATAGTAACTATGGCTACACCTTC	CASRHSNYGYTF